Presented here are 8 T cell receptor beta chains from one specimen sequenced in a study of T cells in Graves' hyperthyroidism and ophthalmopathy. Amplification of TCR beta CDR3 regions was performed using RNA transcripts as template. Initially, a first-round RT-PCR of the TCR CDR3 employed the HTBI primer set. TCRdb used MiXCR to reprocess the multiplex PCR reads, holding one entry per CDR3 protein. The sample lists around 300,000 distinct CDR3 sequences; more than 10% were seen once. Sequenced input: blood. The receptors were sampled from a woman in her twenties or thirties with Graves' hyperthyroidism that later progressed to Graves' ophthalmopathy.

This clonotype came up a few times. In DNA, the CDR3 is TGCGCCAGCAGCCAAGCGGCTGGGACAGGGGTGGAAAAACTGTTTTTT. Its translation: CASSQAAGTGVEKLFF. The J gene is TRBJ1-4, the V gene TRBV4-1; 10 bases line up with TRBD1. The CDR3 length is 16 residues. V was pared by 1 base and J by 8 bases, with 7 bases of the junction left unmatched. Germline V gives CDR1 MGHRA, CDR2 YSYEKL.

In its sample, this clonotype was seen once. The genes are TRBV9 and TRBJ2-5; 9 bases line up with TRBD2. Trimming cost V 7 bases and J 3 bases; bases outside gene matches: 16. Germline V lookup: CDR1 SGDLS, CDR2 YYNGEE. The CDR3 runs to 17 residues. CDR3 DNA: TGTGCCAGCTCCGGAAGGCTAGCGGGGTATTTAGAAGAGACCCAGTACTTC. The encoded protein is CASSGRLAGYLEETQYF.

This clonotype appeared many times. The chain couples TRBV18 to TRBJ1-1, with D unclear. Germline loops: CDR1 KGHSH, CDR2 LQKENI. The V gene lost 2 bases and the J gene lost 8 bases, with 9 bases spanning the gap. The CDR3 runs to 12 residues. The chain's CDR3 is CASSPNLYEAFF. The CDR3 DNA follows: TGTGCCAGCTCACCAAACCTGTACGAAGCTTTCTTT.

The genes are TRBV5-1 and TRBJ1-6; D call uncertain. The CDR3 extends over 13 amino acids. CDR1 and CDR2 from the germline V gene are SGHRS and YFSETQ. V was cut by 5 bases and J by 7 bases, with 10 bases left in between. CDR3 amino acids: CASSDGGNSPLHF. The CDR3 DNA reads TGCGCCAGCAGTGATGGTGGGAATTCACCCCTCCACTTT.

This clonotype was seen repeatedly, ten times or more. This chain uses TRBV28 with TRBJ2-4; D ambiguous. Germline CDR1 and CDR2: MDHEN and SYDVKM. V was pared by 6 bases and J by 13 bases, with 13 bases between. The CDR3 runs 11 residues. The CDR3 is CASSPRAEQYF. CDR3 DNA: TGTGCCAGCAGCCCCCGGGCCGAACAGTACTTC.

This chain links TRBV24-1 with TRBJ2-1, with D hard to call. The CDR3 spans 13 residues. The V gene lost 3 bases and the J gene lost 4 bases, with 6 bases spanning the gap. Germline lookup yields CDR1 KGHDR and CDR2 SFDVKD. The CDR3 reads CATSDLAYNEQFF. The CDR3 DNA reads TGTGCCACCAGTGATCTCGCGTACAATGAGCAGTTCTTC.

This clonotype was seen many times. The CDR3 region has the DNA TGTGCCAGCAGCTTGGAGGATAGCAATCAGCCCCAGCATTTT. This sequence encodes CASSLEDSNQPQHF. This rearrangement joins TRBV5-8 to TRBJ1-5; unclear D gene. V lost 0 bases and J lost 0, with 4 bases in between. Per the germline V gene, CDR1 is SGHTS and CDR2 is YDEGEE. The CDR3 runs 14 residues.

This clonotype was recorded at least ten times. V usage is TRBV27 and J usage is TRBJ2-7; D possibly corresponds to TRBD2 (5 bases). Germline CDR1 MNHEY, CDR2 SMNVEV (reference sequence). The CDR3 loop spans 14 amino acids. V was pared by 4 bases and J by 2 bases, with 12 bases between. The CDR3 loop is CASSSEVRPYEQYF. The CDR3 DNA reads TGTGCCAGCAGTTCGGAGGTACGCCCCTACGAGCAGTACTTC.